The 17 T cell receptor beta chains below were found in one sample sequenced in a study of shared clonotypes between healthy human individuals. Generated by immunoSEQ multiplex PCR, the TCRdb table keeps only in-frame clones and is missing some. The table records 950,000 to 1,100,000 clones, under 80% of them present only once. Sequencing was carried out using memory CD4+ T cells sorted from blood. The subset: CD45RA-negative fraction. These receptors were taken from a man aged 18 to 29 in good health.

The chain is built from TRBV11-2 and TRBJ2-5; the D is unclear. The CDR3 is made up of 13 amino acids. The V end was cut by 4 bases, the J end by 9 bases, with 15 bases between. Germline assignment: CDR1 SGHAT and CDR2 FQNNGV. CDR3 bases: TGTGCCAGCAGCTCCGCCTGGGTAGTGGCCCAGTACTTC. Its translation: CASSSAWVVAQYF.

As to this clone: Other DNA sequences in the sample encode the same CDR3. This chain connects TRBV7-2 to TRBJ2-3; D call uncertain. This CDR3 is 14 amino acids long. Per germline, CDR1 SGHTA and CDR2 FQGNSA. The V end was cut by 0 bases, the J end by 0 bases, with 4 bases between. The CDR3 region is CASSLAGSTDTQYF. CDR3 nucleotide sequence: TGTGCCAGCAGCTTAGCGGGCAGCACAGATACGCAGTATTTT.

The count of this clone is one. The genes are TRBV10-3 and TRBJ1-1; D may be TRBD1 (5 bases). Trimming left V 5 bases short and J 0 bases short, with 13 bases between. The CDR3 totals 15 residues. The germline V gene has CDR1 ENHRY and CDR2 SYGVKD. The CDR3 DNA reads TGTGCCATCAGTTCAGGTGGGGCCATGAACACTGAAGCTTTCTTT. Encoded protein: CAISSGGAMNTEAFF.

This clone turned up a few times. This chain uses TRBV28 with TRBJ2-7; 9 positions agree with TRBD1. The CDR3 contains 14 residues. Germline V gene lookup returns CDR1 MDHEN and CDR2 SYDVKM. The V segment lost 5 bases and the J segment 7 bases; nucleotides outside the gene matches: 9. The CDR3 DNA sequence: TGTGCCAGCAGTCCGACAGGGGGAGGTAGGGAGCAGTACTTC. Its protein product is CASSPTGGGREQYF.

This chain connects TRBV9 to TRBJ2-7, with D maybe TRBD2 (5 bases). The CDR3 consists of 14 residues. V was clipped by 0 bases and J by 1 base, with 8 bases between them. Germline assignment: CDR1 SGDLS and CDR2 YYNGEE. The CDR3 region is CASSVGGFSYEQYF. DNA of the CDR3: TGTGCCAGCAGCGTAGGAGGGTTTTCCTACGAGCAGTACTTC. Looking up the rest from reference TRBV9 and TRBJ2-7 gives the full variable domain: DSGVTQTPKHLITATGQRVTLRCSPRSGDLSVYWYQQSLDQGLQFLIQYYNGEERAKGNILERFSAQQFPDLHSELNLSSLELGDSALYFCASSVGGFSYEQYFGPGTRLTVT.

This clone was observed a single time. The chain links TRBV19 to TRBJ1-4; possibly TRBD1 for D (6 bases). The ends were cut back, 7 bases at V and 7 bases at J, with 13 bases in the middle. Germline CDR1 LNHDA, CDR2 SQIVND (reference sequence). The CDR3 runs to 13 residues. This CDR3 is CASKAWDIEKLFF. The CDR3 DNA reads TGTGCCAGTAAAGCCTGGGACATTGAAAAACTGTTTTTT.

This clone was counted a single time. The chain links TRBV9 to TRBJ2-5, with TRBD2 matching over 11 bases. J was trimmed by 3 bases and V by 3 bases; bases with no gene match: 7. CDR3 length: 16 amino acids. The V gene's germline CDR1 is SGDLS and CDR2 YYNGEE. CDR3 nucleotides: TGTGCCAGCAGCGGTTTCGGGACTAGCGGAGAAGAGACCCAGTACTTC. Its translation is CASSGFGTSGEETQYF. The full variable domain, its missing parts supplied by reference TRBV9 and TRBJ2-5, is DSGVTQTPKHLITATGQRVTLRCSPRSGDLSVYWYQQSLDQGLQFLIQYYNGEERAKGNILERFSAQQFPDLHSELNLSSLELGDSALYFCASSGFGTSGEETQYFGPGTRLLVL.

This chain's CDR3 is CASSRTANTGELFF. CDR3 DNA: TGTGCCAGCAGCCGGACAGCGAACACCGGGGAGCTGTTTTTT. This chain uses TRBV6-1 with TRBJ2-2, with a possible D match to TRBD1 (6 bases). Germline CDR1 reads MNHNS; CDR2 reads SASEGT. V lost 6 bases and J 0 bases, leaving 8 bases between the germline ends. The CDR3 runs 14 residues.

The V and J genes are TRBV10-3 and TRBJ1-2; no clear D gene. The CDR3 loop spans 13 amino acids. The ends were cut back, 1 base at V and 4 bases at J, with 7 bases in the middle. CDR1 and CDR2 from the germline V gene are ENHRY and SYGVKD. The CDR3 sequence: CAISELGGYGYTF. As DNA, the CDR3 is TGTGCCATCAGTGAGTTAGGAGGCTATGGCTACACCTTC.

The chain links TRBV5-6 to TRBJ1-6, with D possibly being TRBD1 (5 bases). V was cut by 1 base and J by 5 bases, with 19 bases left in between. Germline loops: CDR1 SGHDT, CDR2 YYEEEE. The CDR3 is made up of 18 amino acids. CDR3: CASSLQKPGELNNSPLHF. DNA for the CDR3: TGTGCCAGCAGCTTGCAAAAGCCGGGGGAATTAAATAATTCACCCCTCCACTTT.

This clone has a single count. A much larger clone differs from this one at a single base, so this may be a read error. The chain joins TRBV5-5 to TRBJ2-2; D unresolved. The CDR3 has 13 residues. Looked up from germline, CDR1 is SGHKS and CDR2 is YYEKEE (reference sequence). Trimming left V 4 bases short and J 2 bases short, with 6 bases between. For the CDR3, the DNA is TGTGCCAGCAGCGCTGCCAACACCGGGGAGCTGTTTTTT. Translation: CASSAANTGELFF.

This chain connects TRBV18 to TRBJ1-3; no definite D call. CDR3 size: 13 residues. CDR1 KGHSH and CDR2 LQKENI come from the germline V gene. The V and J ends lost 6 bases and 8 bases respectively, with 14 bases between them. The CDR3, as DNA: TGTGCCAGCTCGAGTACCGTGGGAGACACCATATATTTT. Its translation is CASSSTVGDTIYF.

V is TRBV9 and J is TRBJ1-4, with D tentatively TRBD1 (6 bases). The CDR3 is 14 amino acids. V shed 4 bases and J shed 7 bases, with 14 bases lying between them. Germline V gives CDR1 SGDLS, CDR2 YYNGEE. CDR3 DNA: TGTGCCAGCAGCTACCCAGGGGACGGTGAAAAACTGTTTTTT. It is translated as CASSYPGDGEKLFF.

The J gene is TRBJ2-2, the V gene TRBV2; D ambiguous. The germline V gene has CDR1 SNHLY and CDR2 FYNNEI. This CDR3 is 15 amino acids long. V was shortened by 1 base and J by 1 base, with 7 bases between the two germline ends. CDR3 coding DNA: TGTGCCAGCAGTGAAGTCCCAGGGAACACCGGGGAGCTGTTTTTT. Protein sequence: CASSEVPGNTGELFF.

This chain joins TRBV7-9 and TRBJ2-3, with D uncertain. The germline V gene encodes CDR1 SEHNR and CDR2 FQNEAQ (reference sequence). CDR3 length: 12 residues. V was cut by 6 bases and J by 5 bases, with 9 bases left in between. In nucleotides, the CDR3 is TGTGCCAGCAGTGAGTGGATAGATACGCAGTATTTT. It encodes CASSEWIDTQYF.

The chain recombines TRBV5-1 with TRBJ2-5, with 9 nucleotides matching TRBD2. Trimming took 0 bases from V and 5 from J; bases not matched to a gene: 5. This CDR3 region has 15 residues. The V gene's germline CDR1 is SGHRS and CDR2 YFSETQ. DNA of the CDR3: TGCGCCAGCAGCTTGGAGCGGGGGGTCCGGGAGACCCAGTACTTC. This sequence encodes CASSLERGVRETQYF.

The chain employs TRBV5-1 and TRBJ1-2; D may be TRBD1 (6 bases). The CDR3 has 15 residues. Between the trimmed V and J ends, which lost 4 bases and 8 bases, there was a span of 21 bases. The germline CDR1 and CDR2 sequences are SGHRS and YFSETQ. This CDR3 reads CASSVRPGAQGGYTF. CDR3 coding DNA: TGCGCCAGCAGCGTACGACCGGGAGCTCAGGGGGGCTACACCTTC.